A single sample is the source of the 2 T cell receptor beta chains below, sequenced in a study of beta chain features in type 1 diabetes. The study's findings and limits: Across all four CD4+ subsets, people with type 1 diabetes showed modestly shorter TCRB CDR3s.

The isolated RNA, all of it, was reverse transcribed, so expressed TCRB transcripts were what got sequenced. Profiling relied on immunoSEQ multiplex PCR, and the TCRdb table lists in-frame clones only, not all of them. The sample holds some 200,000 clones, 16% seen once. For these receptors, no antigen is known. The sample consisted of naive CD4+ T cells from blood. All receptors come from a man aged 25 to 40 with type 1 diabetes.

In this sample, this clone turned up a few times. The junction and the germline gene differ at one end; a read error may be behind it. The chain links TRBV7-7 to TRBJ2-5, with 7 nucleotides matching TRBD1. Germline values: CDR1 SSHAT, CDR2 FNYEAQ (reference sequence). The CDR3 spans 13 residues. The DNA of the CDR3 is TGTGCTAGCAGCCAGACAGGGATAGAGACCCAGTACTTC. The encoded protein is CASSQTGIETQYF.

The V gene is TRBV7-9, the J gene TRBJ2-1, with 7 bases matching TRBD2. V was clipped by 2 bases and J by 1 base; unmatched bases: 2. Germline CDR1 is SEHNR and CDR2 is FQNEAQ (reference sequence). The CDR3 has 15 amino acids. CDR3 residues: CASSLQGGSYNEQFF. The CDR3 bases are TGTGCCAGCAGCTTACAGGGAGGGTCCTACAATGAGCAGTTCTTC.